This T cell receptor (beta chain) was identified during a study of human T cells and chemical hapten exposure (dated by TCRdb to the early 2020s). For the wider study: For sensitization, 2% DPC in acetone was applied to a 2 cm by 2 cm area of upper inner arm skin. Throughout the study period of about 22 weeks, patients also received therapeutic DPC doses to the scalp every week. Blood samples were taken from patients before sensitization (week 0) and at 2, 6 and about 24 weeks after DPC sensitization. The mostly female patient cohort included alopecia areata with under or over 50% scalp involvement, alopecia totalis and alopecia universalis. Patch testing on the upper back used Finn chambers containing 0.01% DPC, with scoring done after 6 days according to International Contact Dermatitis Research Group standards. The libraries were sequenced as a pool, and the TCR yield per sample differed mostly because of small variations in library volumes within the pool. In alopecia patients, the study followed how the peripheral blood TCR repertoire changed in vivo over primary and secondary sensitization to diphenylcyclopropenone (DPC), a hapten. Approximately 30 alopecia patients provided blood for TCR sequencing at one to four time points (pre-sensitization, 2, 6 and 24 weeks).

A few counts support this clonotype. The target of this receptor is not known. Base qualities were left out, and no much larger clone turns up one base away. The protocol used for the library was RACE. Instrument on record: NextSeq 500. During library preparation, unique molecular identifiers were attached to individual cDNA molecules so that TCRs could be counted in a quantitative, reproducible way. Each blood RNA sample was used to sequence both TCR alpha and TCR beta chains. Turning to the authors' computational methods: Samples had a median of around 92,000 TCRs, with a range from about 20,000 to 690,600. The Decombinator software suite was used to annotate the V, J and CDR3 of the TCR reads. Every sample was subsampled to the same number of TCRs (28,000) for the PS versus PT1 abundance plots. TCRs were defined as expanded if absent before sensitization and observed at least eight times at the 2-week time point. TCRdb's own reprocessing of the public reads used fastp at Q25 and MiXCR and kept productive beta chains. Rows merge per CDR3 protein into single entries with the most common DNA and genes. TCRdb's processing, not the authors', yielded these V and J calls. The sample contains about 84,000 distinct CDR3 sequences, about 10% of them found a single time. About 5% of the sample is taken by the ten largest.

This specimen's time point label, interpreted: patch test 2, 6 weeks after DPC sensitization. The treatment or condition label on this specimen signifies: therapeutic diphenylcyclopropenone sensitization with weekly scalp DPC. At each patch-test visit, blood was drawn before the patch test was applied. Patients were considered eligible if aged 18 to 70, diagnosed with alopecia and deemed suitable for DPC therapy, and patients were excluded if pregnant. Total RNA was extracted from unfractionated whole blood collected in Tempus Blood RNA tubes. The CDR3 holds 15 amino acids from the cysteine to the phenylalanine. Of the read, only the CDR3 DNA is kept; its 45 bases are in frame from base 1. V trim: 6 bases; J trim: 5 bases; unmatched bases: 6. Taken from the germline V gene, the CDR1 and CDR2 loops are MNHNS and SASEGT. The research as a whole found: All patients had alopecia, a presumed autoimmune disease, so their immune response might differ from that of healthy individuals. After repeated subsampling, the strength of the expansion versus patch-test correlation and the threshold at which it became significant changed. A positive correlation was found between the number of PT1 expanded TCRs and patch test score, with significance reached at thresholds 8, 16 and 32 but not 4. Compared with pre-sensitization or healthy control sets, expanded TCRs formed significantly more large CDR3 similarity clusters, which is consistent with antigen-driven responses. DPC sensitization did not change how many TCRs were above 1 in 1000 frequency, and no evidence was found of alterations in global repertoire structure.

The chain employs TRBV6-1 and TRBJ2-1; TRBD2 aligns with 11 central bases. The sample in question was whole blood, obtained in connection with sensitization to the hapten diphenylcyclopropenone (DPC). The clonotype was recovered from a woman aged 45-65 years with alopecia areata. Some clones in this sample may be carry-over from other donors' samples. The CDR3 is CASSLTSGSHNEQFF. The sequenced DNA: TGTGCCAGCAGCCTTACTAGCGGGAGCCACAATGAGCAGTTCTTC.